The source of this TCR beta chain is a study of shared clonotypes between healthy human individuals. The study, taken as a whole, reports: Across subsets, estimated richness was generally greater for naive than for memory populations. Of the naive CD4 clonotypes, around 5% were shared across four donors.

Negatively enriched CD4+ T cells were divided by CD45RA into naive and memory. The assay used deep level. Sequenced by immunoSEQ multiplex PCR; TCRdb stores in-frame clones only, minus some. The data show 2 million to 2.5 million clones, with around 95% seen just once and over 0.1% held by the top ten. A remark on this clone: Its antigen is currently unknown.

V lost 0 bases to trimming and J lost 4 bases, with 7 bases between them. The CDR3 consists of 13 residues. The germline V gene encodes CDR1 SGDLS and CDR2 YYNGEE. The TCR originated in a young man in good health. Sequenced: naive CD4+ T cells sorted from blood. Subset: CD45RA+ positively selected. The gene calls are TRBV9 and TRBJ1-2; D not certain. The CDR3, as DNA: TGTGCCAGCAGCGTAGGGTCCCGCTATGGCTACACCTTC. As protein: CASSVGSRYGYTF.